This T cell receptor (beta chain) was captured in a study of type 1 regulatory T cells. Study-level information: T-allo10 is an in vitro-generated, Tr1-enriched CD4 T cell product specific for alloantigen.

Trimming took 3 bases from V and 4 from J, leaving 16 bases between them. The CDR3 covers 16 residues. Germline V CDR1 and CDR2: SQVTM, ANQGSEA. TCRdb used MiXCR to reprocess the reads, holding one entry per CDR3 protein. The table lists about 18,000 distinct CDR3 sequences, roughly 10% of them singletons. This clonotype was recorded at least ten times. The chain is built from TRBV29-1 and TRBJ2-6; D is undetermined. Sequenced input: CD4+ T cells, either the whole sample or a sorted fraction (not recorded which). The TCR was taken from a human donor in good health. The CDR3 is CSVDPISPSGANVLTF. Here the CDR3 DNA reads TGCAGCGTTGACCCGATCAGCCCGAGCGGGGCCAACGTCCTGACTTTC.